This T cell receptor (beta chain) was recovered during a study of blood T cell repertoires in COVID-19. Profiling relied on immunoSEQ multiplex PCR, and the TCRdb table lists in-frame clones only, not all of them. The sample has roughly 150,000 clones, 85% to 90% seen once. V gave up 2 bases and J gave up 6 bases, with 13 bases separating them. Germline values: CDR1 LGHDT, CDR2 YNNKEL (reference sequence). This CDR3 contains 14 residues. This chain connects TRBV3-1 (or the pseudogene TRBV3-2) to TRBJ1-2, with a tentative D call TRBD1 (6 bases). Sequencing was done on a sample of peripheral blood. The TCR was taken from a woman older than 75 with COVID-19, enrolled during active disease. CDR3 nucleotide sequence: TGTGCCAGCAGCCAAAGACAGGCAGGGAATGGCTACACCTTC. Encoded protein: CASSQRQAGNGYTF.